The subject of this entry is one T cell receptor beta chain. Its target is unknown. The source of the sample is a study of T cell responses to AZD1222 COVID-19 vaccine. The study's findings and limits: A reported finding is that nearly half of spike-specific TCRs target unmutated variant regions. Among vaccine-associated CD4 TCRs, coverage spanned spike, with dominance at 160-218 and 743-854. Clonal diversity may have been underestimated in mostly white British donors.

Sequencing was performed with immunoSEQ multiplex PCR; in TCRdb, only in-frame clones are kept and a portion is missing. Here the sample spans about 99,000 clones, 90% to 95% being singletons. The CDR3 runs to 16 residues. From germline, CDR1 is SGHNT and CDR2 YYREEE (reference sequence). The V and J ends lost 0 bases and 4 bases, in that order; junction bases with no gene match: 5. The receptor was derived from an adult in good health. The genes are TRBV5-4 and TRBJ2-2; 8 nucleotides align to TRBD2. The sequences come from peripheral blood, collected on day 0 of AZD1222 vaccination. This CDR3 is CASSLGSGGGTGELFF. CDR3 in DNA: TGTGCCAGCAGCTTGGGAAGCGGGGGCGGCACCGGGGAGCTGTTTTTT.